Presented here are 29 T cell receptor beta chains from one specimen sequenced in a study of T cells in localized non-small cell lung cancer. Measured with immunoSEQ multiplex PCR; TCRdb has only the in-frame clones, and not every one. The table has 20,000 to 25,000 clones, under 90% seen once. The specimen comprised peripheral blood, sampled before any cancer treatment. All receptors come from a man aged 40-75 years with stage I squamous cell lung carcinoma.

J is TRBJ1-2 and V is TRBV4-3; D perhaps matches TRBD1 (5 bases). This CDR3 has 18 residues. The ends were cut back, 0 bases at V and 3 bases at J, with 20 bases in the middle. Germline V gene lookup returns CDR1 LGHNA and CDR2 YSLEER. The CDR3 nucleotides are TGCGCCAGCAGCCAAGATTCGAGTCCAGGGCTCGAGGACTATGGCTACACCTTC. This encodes CASSQDSSPGLEDYGYTF.

The V and J genes are TRBV19 and TRBJ1-1; D perhaps matches TRBD1 (5 bases). CDR3 length equals 16 residues. Trimming cost V 7 bases and J 1 base, with 19 bases left between them. Germline lookup yields CDR1 LNHDA and CDR2 SQIVND (reference sequence). CDR3: CASTSQVGGGNTEAFF. The CDR3, as DNA: TGTGCCAGTACTTCGCAGGTGGGCGGGGGGAACACTGAAGCTTTCTTT.

V usage is TRBV6-1 and J usage is TRBJ1-2, with 8 bases that match TRBD1. CDR3 length equals 15 residues. The V and J ends lost 6 bases and 3 bases, in that order; junction bases with no gene match: 9. Germline loops: CDR1 MNHNS, CDR2 SASEGT. For the CDR3, the DNA is TGTGCCAGCAGGCCTTTTACAGGGGGGGACTATGGCTACACCTTC. Amino acid sequence: CASRPFTGGDYGYTF.

J is TRBJ1-1 and V is TRBV6-1; D remains unclear. Germline CDR1 MNHNS, CDR2 SASEGT. The V end lost 6 bases, the J end lost 5 bases, and 16 bases lay between the germline ends. The CDR3 is made up of 14 amino acids. CDR3 in amino acids: CASRDRPRGTEAFF. As DNA, the CDR3 is TGTGCCAGCAGGGATAGGCCTAGAGGGACTGAAGCTTTCTTT.

This sequence joins TRBV6-5 and TRBJ2-7; 11 bases match TRBD2. Germline V gene data show CDR1 as MNHEY and CDR2 as SVGAGI. The junction had 4 bases not matched to a gene; V was cut back by 6 bases and J by 0 bases. The CDR3 is 15 residues long. The CDR3 DNA reads as TGTGCCAGCAGCCTTAGCGGGGGGGCCTCCTACGAGCAGTACTTC. It codes for CASSLSGGASYEQYF.

This clone was recorded a few times. The chain carries TRBV30 and TRBJ2-6; a weak D match, TRBD2 (5 bases). The CDR3 loop spans 14 amino acids. The V gene lost 4 bases and the J gene lost 3 bases, with 10 bases spanning the gap. Per the germline V gene, CDR1 is GTSNPN and CDR2 is SVGIG (reference sequence). The CDR3 protein is CAWTRGIGANVLTF. The CDR3, as DNA: TGTGCCTGGACCCGGGGAATTGGGGCCAACGTCCTGACTTTC.

This sequence joins TRBV7-8 and TRBJ2-1, with TRBD1 matching over 7 bases. The germline V gene encodes CDR1 SGHVS and CDR2 FQNEAQ. The CDR3 spans 15 residues. The V gene end was trimmed by 3 bases and the J gene end by 5 bases; junction bases not matched to a gene: 7. DNA of the CDR3: TGTGCCAGCAGCTTCGACAGGGCCAAGGACAATGAGCAGTTCTTC. Protein product: CASSFDRAKDNEQFF.

This chain links TRBV11-2 with TRBJ1-2; D call uncertain. Germline CDR1 SGHAT, CDR2 FQNNGV. Trimming removed 4 bases at V and 1 base at J, with 16 bases between. The CDR3 has 16 amino acids. CDR3 bases: TGTGCCAGCAGCTCGTTTGGGATGAATAGTAACTATGGCTACACCTTC. This translates into CASSSFGMNSNYGYTF.

This rearrangement joins TRBV5-6 to TRBJ2-3; D not resolved. Per the germline V gene, CDR1 is SGHDT and CDR2 is YYEEEE. Trimming took 2 bases from V and 2 from J, leaving 12 bases between them. The CDR3 runs 15 residues. This CDR3 is CASSLRQRYTDTQYF. The CDR3 DNA sequence: TGTGCCAGCAGCTTACGGCAGAGATACACAGATACGCAGTATTTT. Full variable domain (outside the CDR3, taken from reference TRBV5-6 and TRBJ2-3): DAGVTQSPTHLIKTRGQQVTLRCSPKSGHDTVSWYQQALGQGPQFIFQYYEEEERQRGNFPDRFSGHQFPNYSSELNVNALLLGDSALYLCASSLRQRYTDTQYFGPGTRLTVL.

This chain joins TRBV4-2 and TRBJ1-4; 7 bases agree with TRBD1. Per germline, CDR1 LGHNA and CDR2 YNFKEQ. The trim removed 1 base at V and 8 bases at J, leaving 10 bases unmatched. The CDR3 contains 16 residues. The CDR3 here is CASSQAAEGAVEKLFF. The CDR3 DNA reads as TGTGCCAGCAGCCAAGCCGCTGAGGGGGCGGTCGAAAAACTGTTTTTT.

This clone was counted only a few times. The chain links TRBV10-3 to TRBJ1-6; D call uncertain. Per the germline V gene, CDR1 is ENHRY and CDR2 is SYGVKD. The CDR3 is made up of 15 amino acids. V lost 2 bases and J 7 bases, leaving 12 bases between the germline ends. CDR3 bases: TGTGCCATCAGTGAGGGAGGGAAAGGAAATTCACCCCTCCACTTT. Its protein product is CAISEGGKGNSPLHF.

This clone was observed a single time. Other nucleotide sequences from this sample produce the same CDR3. The V gene is TRBV5-1, the J gene TRBJ2-7; 7 positions agree with TRBD2. With V trimmed by 3 bases and J by 6 bases, 6 bases remained unmatched. The CDR3 length is 13 residues. Germline V CDR1 and CDR2: SGHRS, YFSETQ. The CDR3 coding sequence is TGCGCCAGCAGCTCGGGAGGCTTGGGCGAGCAGTACTTC. Translating it yields CASSSGGLGEQYF.

The gene calls are TRBV6-1 and TRBJ1-1; D might be TRBD1 (5 bases). The CDR3 consists of 14 residues. The V and J ends lost 6 bases and 1 base respectively, with 12 bases between them. Germline values: CDR1 MNHNS, CDR2 SASEGT. The CDR3 coding sequence is TGTGCCAGCAGAGGCTGGCAGGGGAACACTGAAGCTTTCTTT. It codes for CASRGWQGNTEAFF.

This chain joins TRBV15 and TRBJ1-1; D perhaps matches TRBD1 (5 bases). This CDR3 is built from 16 residues. The germline V gene encodes CDR1 LNHNV and CDR2 YYDKDF (reference sequence). The V end lost 1 base, the J end lost 5 bases, and 17 bases lay between the germline ends. CDR3 nucleotide sequence: TGTGCCACCAGCAGAGGTTCCTGGGCCGAGGGGACTGAAGCTTTCTTT. Its protein is CATSRGSWAEGTEAFF.

This clone was picked up one time. V and J are TRBV19 and TRBJ1-1; D uncertain. V was clipped by 1 base and J by 3 bases, with 9 bases between them. Germline V gives CDR1 LNHDA, CDR2 SQIVND (reference sequence). The CDR3 is made up of 14 amino acids. CDR3 amino acids: CASSIGGRYTEAFF. The DNA of the CDR3 is TGTGCCAGTAGTATAGGTGGCCGGTACACTGAAGCTTTCTTT.

This chain uses TRBV18 with TRBJ2-2; 8 bases align to TRBD1. The junction had 14 bases not matched to a gene; V was cut back by 7 bases and J by 7 bases. The CDR3 length is 16 residues. Germline V gene lookup returns CDR1 KGHSH and CDR2 LQKENI. The DNA for the CDR3 is TGTGCCAGCTGTGATGGGGCAGGGGGCGCCGGCGGGGAGCTGTTTTTT. Translation: CASCDGAGGAGGELFF.

V is TRBV6-1 and J is TRBJ2-3; D might be TRBD2 (7 bases). This CDR3 is built from 14 residues. The V gene lost 7 bases and the J gene lost 1 base, with 12 bases spanning the gap. The germline V gene encodes CDR1 MNHNS and CDR2 SASEGT. CDR3 sequence: CASTEGGGTDTQYF. CDR3 sequence (DNA): TGTGCCAGCACCGAAGGGGGGGGCACAGATACGCAGTATTTT.

The rearrangement links TRBV7-9 to TRBJ1-1; D is uncertain. The CDR3 extends over 15 amino acids. Per the germline V gene, CDR1 is SEHNR and CDR2 is FQNEAQ (reference sequence). Between the trimmed V and J ends, which lost 0 bases and 2 bases, there was a span of 10 bases. This CDR3 is CASSLASGLNTEAFF. In DNA, the CDR3 is TGTGCCAGCAGCTTAGCGTCGGGTTTAAACACTGAAGCTTTCTTT.

This clone was observed once. The rearrangement joins TRBV6-1 to TRBJ2-3; no firm D call. This CDR3 spans 13 amino acids. The germline V gene has CDR1 MNHNS and CDR2 SASEGT. The V end lost 1 base, the J end lost 4 bases, and 6 bases lay between the germline ends. The CDR3 nucleotides read TGTGCCAGCAGTGAAGGCCCCTCAGATACGCAGTATTTT. Translation: CASSEGPSDTQYF.

J is TRBJ1-1 and V is TRBV7-9; 7 bases map to TRBD1. The CDR3 totals 15 residues. CDR1 SEHNR and CDR2 FQNEAQ come from the germline V gene (reference sequence). The J segment lost 3 bases and the V segment lost 1 base, leaving 5 bases of the junction unmatched. The CDR3 DNA follows: TGTGCCAGCAGCTTAGGGGAGGGGGCGGACACTGAAGCTTTCTTT. Amino acid sequence: CASSLGEGADTEAFF.

The V call is TRBV6-1, the J call TRBJ2-7, with D possibly matching TRBD1 (6 bases). This CDR3 contains 14 residues. Per germline, CDR1 MNHNS and CDR2 SASEGT. Deletions cut 2 bases from V and 3 bases from J, with 11 bases between. The CDR3 is CASSERYRDYEQYF. CDR3 DNA sequence: TGTGCCAGCAGTGAAAGATACAGGGACTACGAGCAGTACTTC.

In its sample, this clone was seen once. The J gene is TRBJ2-1, the V gene TRBV7-9; D tentatively fits TRBD1 or TRBD2 (5 bases each). The CDR3 loop spans 13 amino acids. Germline V CDR1 and CDR2: SEHNR, FQNEAQ (reference sequence). V was trimmed by 0 bases and J by 6 bases, leaving 6 bases between them. DNA of the CDR3: TGTGCCAGCAGCTTAGCGGGGGTCAATGAGCAGTTCTTC. The encoded protein is CASSLAGVNEQFF.

In this sample, this clone turned up once. CDR3 in amino acids: CASSLVGYEQYF. The CDR3 nucleotides are TGTGCCAGCAGCTTAGTGGGTTACGAGCAGTACTTC. The chain uses TRBV7-9 and TRBJ2-7; D remains unclear. The CDR3 is made up of 12 amino acids. Germline V gene data show CDR1 as SEHNR and CDR2 as FQNEAQ (reference sequence). The V and J ends lost 1 base and 4 bases respectively, with 5 bases between them.

The chain uses TRBV7-8 and TRBJ1-5; D is uncertain. The V and J ends lost 4 bases and 6 bases respectively, with 7 bases between them. This CDR3 contains 12 residues. Germline lookup yields CDR1 SGHVS and CDR2 FQNEAQ. The CDR3 loop is CASSSTSQPQHF. CDR3 in DNA: TGTGCCAGCAGCTCGACCTCTCAGCCCCAGCATTTT. The whole variable domain, filled in from reference TRBV7-8 and TRBJ1-5, reads GAGVSQSPRYKVAKRGQDVALRCDPISGHVSLFWYQQALGQGPEFLTYFQNEAQLDKSGLPSDRFFAERPEGSVSTLKIQRTQQEDSAVYLCASSSTSQPQHFGDGTRLSIL.

V usage is TRBV6-4 and J usage is TRBJ1-4, with D perhaps matching TRBD1 (5 bases). V was shortened by 3 bases and J by 7 bases, with 15 bases between the two germline ends. This CDR3 has 15 residues. CDR1 MRHNA and CDR2 SNTAGT come from the germline V gene. The CDR3 nucleotides are TGTGCCAGCAGTGAGAGTTTCAGGGACGGTGAAAAACTGTTTTTT. Encoded protein: CASSESFRDGEKLFF.

V usage is TRBV27 and J usage is TRBJ1-2, with D unclear. The germline V gene encodes CDR1 MNHEY and CDR2 SMNVEV (reference sequence). Trimming took off 5 bases at V and 2 bases at J, with 12 bases between the two ends. There are 14 residues in the CDR3. The CDR3 nucleotides are TGTGCCAGCAGTCCCATCGGGGAAAACTATGGCTACACCTTC. It translates to CASSPIGENYGYTF.

The CDR3 region has the DNA TGTGCCAGCAGTGAAGCATTAGCGGGGGCTCCACAAAATACGCAGTATTTT. Translating gives CASSEALAGAPQNTQYF. V and J are TRBV6-1 and TRBJ2-3; 9 bases map to TRBD2. V dropped 0 bases and J dropped 7; count of bases not matched to a gene: 11. This CDR3 has 17 residues. Germline CDR1 and CDR2: MNHNS and SASEGT.

V is TRBV7-8 and J is TRBJ1-2; 9 nucleotides line up with TRBD1. There are 16 residues in the CDR3. Germline loops: CDR1 SGHVS, CDR2 FQNEAQ. With V trimmed by 1 base and J by 4 bases, 7 bases remained unmatched. This CDR3 is CASSLGGGQGTYGYTF. Here the CDR3 DNA reads TGTGCCAGCAGCTTAGGGGGGGGACAGGGAACCTATGGCTACACCTTC.

The rearrangement joins TRBV28 to TRBJ1-4; 8 bases fit TRBD1. Germline V gives CDR1 MDHEN, CDR2 SYDVKM. The CDR3 contains 13 residues. The V and J ends lost 8 bases and 4 bases, in that order; junction bases with no gene match: 3. In DNA form, the CDR3 reads TGTGCCAGCTGGGACAGGAATAATGAAAAACTGTTTTTT. Protein product: CASWDRNNEKLFF. Full variable domain (rest looked up from reference TRBV28 and TRBJ1-4): DVKVTQSSRYLVKRTGEKVFLECVQDMDHENMFWYRQDPGLGLRLIYFSYDVKMKEKGDIPEGYSVSREKKERFSLILESASTNQTSMYLCASWDRNNEKLFFGSGTQLSVL.